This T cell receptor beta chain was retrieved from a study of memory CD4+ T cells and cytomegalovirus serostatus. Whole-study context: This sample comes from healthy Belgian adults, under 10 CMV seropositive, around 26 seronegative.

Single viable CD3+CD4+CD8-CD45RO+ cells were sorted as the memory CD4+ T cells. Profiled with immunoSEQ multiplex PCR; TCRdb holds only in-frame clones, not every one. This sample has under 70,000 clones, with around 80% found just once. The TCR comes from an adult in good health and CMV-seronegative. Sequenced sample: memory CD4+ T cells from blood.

CDR3 nucleotides: TGTGCCAGCTCACCTCTCGGACCACCCCTTTACGAGCAGTACTTC. Its protein is CASSPLGPPLYEQYF. J is TRBJ2-7 and V is TRBV18; D is uncertain. Trimming shortened V by 3 bases and J by 4 bases, and 16 bases separated the two germline ends. Germline-derived CDR1 and CDR2 are KGHSH and LQKENI. This CDR3 is built from 15 residues.